Shown below are 10 T cell receptor beta chains from a single sample sequenced in a study of cytomegalovirus exposure and HLA in healthy donors. A multiplex PCR was run with 60 Vbeta primers and 13 Jbeta primers. Clones were sequenced by immunoSEQ multiplex PCR, and TCRdb holds only the in-frame ones, with some missing. There are roughly 89,000 clones in the sample; roughly 79% occur only once, and about 1.9% lies in the top ten. Sample: PBMCs. The receptors originated from a woman aged 30 to 39 in good health and CMV-seronegative.

The rearrangement links TRBV7-9 to TRBJ1-5; 9 bases are a match to TRBD1. Per germline, CDR1 SEHNR and CDR2 FQNEAQ (reference sequence). The CDR3 contains 14 residues. Trimming took 5 bases from V and 4 from J; bases not matched to a gene: 3. The CDR3 region has the DNA TGTGCCAGCAGCCTCGGGACAGGGAATCAGCCCCAGCATTTT. Translated, it gives CASSLGTGNQPQHF.

This clone appeared a few times. This chain links TRBV6-1 with TRBJ1-2; 9 bases align to TRBD1. After removal of 1 base from V and 8 bases from J, the junction contained 8 bases not matched to a gene. Per the germline V gene, CDR1 is MNHNS and CDR2 is SASEGT. The CDR3 has 15 amino acids. CDR3 in amino acids: CASSEGTGTGIGYTF. CDR3 coding DNA: TGTGCCAGCAGTGAAGGAACCGGGACAGGGATCGGCTACACCTTC.

The chain links TRBV5-4 to TRBJ2-7; 11 positions agree with TRBD2. Germline V CDR1 and CDR2: SGHNT, YYREEE (reference sequence). CDR3 length: 15 residues. Losses at the gene ends were 4 bases for V and 9 bases for J; bases not matched to a gene: 12. Written as DNA, the CDR3 is TGTGCCAGCAGCCTAACCCCGACTAGCGGGACGTGGCAGTACTTC. Residues: CASSLTPTSGTWQYF.

V is TRBV2 and J is TRBJ1-3; D gene unclear. This CDR3 has 16 residues. Germline CDR1 SNHLY, CDR2 FYNNEI. The V end lost 2 bases, the J end lost 1 base, and 12 bases lay between the germline ends. The CDR3 loop is CASSELSPGSGNTIYF. The CDR3 DNA reads TGTGCCAGCAGTGAATTATCCCCGGGATCTGGAAACACCATATATTTT.

The rearrangement joins TRBV19 to TRBJ2-1; 13 bases fit TRBD2. The CDR3 is 18 amino acids. Germline V gives CDR1 LNHDA, CDR2 SQIVND (reference sequence). J lost 2 bases, V lost 5 bases, and 9 bases had no gene match. The DNA of the CDR3 is TGTGCCAGTAGTGCCGGGACTAGCGGGACCTCCCCCTACAATGAGCAGTTCTTC. As protein: CASSAGTSGTSPYNEQFF.

Turning to this clone: A read error may account for a junction end that differs from germline. V usage is TRBV7-9 and J usage is TRBJ2-2; 12 nucleotides agree with TRBD2. CDR1 is SEHNR, CDR2 FQNEAQ, per germline (reference sequence). This CDR3 has 17 residues. The CDR3 nucleotides are TGTTCCAGCAGCTTACAGACTAGCGGGAGCAGGACCGGGGAGCTGTTTTTT. Protein product: CSSSLQTSGSRTGELFF. The whole variable domain, filled in from reference TRBV7-9 and TRBJ2-2, reads DTGVSQNPRHKITKRGQNVTFRCDPISEHNRLYWYRQTLGQGPEFLTYFQNEAQLEKSRLLSDRFSAERPKGSFSTLEIQRTEQGDSAMYLCSSSLQTSGSRTGELFFGEGSRLTVL.

This clone was observed a few times. The CDR3: CASSGGTGGEQFF. CDR3 coding DNA: TGTGCCAGCAGCGGAGGGACAGGGGGCGAGCAGTTCTTC. V gene TRBV11-3 combines with J gene TRBJ2-1; 12 nucleotides agree with TRBD1. Germline assignment: CDR1 SGHNT and CDR2 YENEEA. The trim removed 5 bases at V and 10 bases at J, leaving 3 bases unmatched. This CDR3 has 13 residues.

The chain recombines TRBV6-1 with TRBJ2-2; 7 bases align to TRBD1. This CDR3 spans 14 amino acids. Trimming cost V 9 bases and J 2 bases; bases outside gene matches: 6. CDR1 and CDR2 from the germline V gene are MNHNS and SASEGT. CDR3 region: CASPGTANTGELFF. The CDR3 DNA is TGTGCCAGTCCCGGGACAGCCAACACCGGGGAGCTGTTTTTT.

J is TRBJ1-4 and V is TRBV15; D remains unclear. The CDR3 loop spans 15 amino acids. Trimming cost V 1 base and J 6 bases, with 12 bases left between them. Germline assignment: CDR1 LNHNV and CDR2 YYDKDF (reference sequence). CDR3 in amino acids: CATSRGRPRDEKLFF. CDR3 sequence (DNA): TGTGCCACCAGCAGAGGTAGACCGAGGGATGAAAAACTGTTTTTT. Full variable domain (outside the CDR3, taken from reference TRBV15 and TRBJ1-4): DAMVIQNPRYQVTQFGKPVTLSCSQTLNHNVMYWYQQKSSQAPKLLFHYYDKDFNNEADTPDNFQSRRPNTSFCFLDIRSPGLGDTAMYLCATSRGRPRDEKLFFGSGTQLSVL.

The chain is built from TRBV5-1 and TRBJ2-5; no definite D call. TRBJ2-7 matches the DNA end more closely, so the J call is doubtful. The CDR3 has 12 residues. Germline V gives CDR1 SGHRS, CDR2 YFSETQ. The CDR3 DNA sequence: TGCGCCAGCAGCTTGGGTACCTACGAGCAGTACTTC. Translation: CASSLGTYEQYF.